This T cell receptor (beta chain) was observed in a study of spatial heterogeneity in lung cancer. Study context: As counted in raw reads, each unique TCR and UMI combination appeared more than ten times on average.

CDR1 is MNHEY and CDR2 is SVGEGT in the germline V gene. The CDR3 consists of 16 residues. V lost 8 bases and J lost 0, with 19 bases in between. This clonotype has ten or more counts. Indicated time point: sample taken at primary tumor resection. Sequencing covered unsorted whole RNA taken from tumor, nontumor lung or frozen PBMC. Patients with untreated early-stage non-small cell lung cancer, numbering some 72, were the donors. In TCRdb, the 5' RACE reads were re-called with MiXCR into one record per CDR3 protein. In the table there are under 30,000 distinct CDR3 sequences, about 3% of which are singletons.

The J gene is TRBJ2-5, the V gene TRBV6-2 or TRBV6-3; possible D gene TRBD2, 5 bases. This clonotype originated in a female donor with early-stage non-small cell lung cancer. This material consisted of PBMCs, taken at surgery. CDR3 sequence (DNA): TGTGCCAGCCTTCCCAGAGGTCTAGCCTACCAAGAGACCCAGTACTTC. It is translated as CASLPRGLAYQETQYF.